This T cell receptor beta chain was sequenced for a study of cytomegalovirus exposure and HLA in healthy donors. Points on this clone: At one end, the junction sequence differs from germline, possibly due to a read error.

Germline loops: CDR1 SEHNR, CDR2 FQNEAQ (reference sequence). CDR3 length: 16 residues. PCR used 60 Vbeta primers and 13 Jbeta primers. Some clones are missing from TCRdb's copy, which holds only in-frame ones; the method was immunoSEQ multiplex PCR. The sample has 160,000 or so clones, just over 75% seen once. This receptor was identified in a man aged 40-55 years in good health and CMV-seronegative. The chain joins TRBV7-9 to TRBJ2-1, with D perhaps TRBD2 (6 bases). Sequencing input: PBMCs. The chain's CDR3 is CSSSFPGRASRNEQFF. The CDR3 DNA reads TGTTCCAGCAGCTTTCCCGGGAGAGCATCAAGGAATGAGCAGTTCTTC.